This T cell receptor (beta chain) was sequenced during a study of CD8+ T cells in alopecia areata. General study findings and limits: Relative to normal scalp, lesional scalp, especially alopecia totalis/universalis, showed higher clonality.

The length of the CDR3 is 14 residues. V lost 4 bases to trimming and J lost 4 bases, with 12 bases between them. The germline gives CDR1 SGDLS, CDR2 YYNGEE. Obtained from alopecia areata patients were lesional scalp punch biopsies along with peripheral blood. Investigators sorted PBMCs to obtain both CD4+ and CD8+ T cells. cDNA reverse transcribed from extracted RNA served as the sequencing template. The protocol was immunoSEQ multiplex PCR, while the TCRdb copy is restricted to in-frame clones and leaves out a portion. The sample yields roughly 60,000 clones, 44% seen once. On this clone: Its matching antigen is unknown.

The clonotype was recovered from a human donor with alopecia areata. The genes are TRBV9 and TRBJ2-1, with D unclear. The sequenced sample consisted of NKG2D-low CD8+ T cells sorted from blood. In nucleotides, the CDR3 is TGTGCCAGCAGCCCTGGGTGGGGATACAATGAGCAGTTCTTC. Translation: CASSPGWGYNEQFF. Complete variable domain (other parts from reference TRBV9 and TRBJ2-1): DSGVTQTPKHLITATGQRVTLRCSPRSGDLSVYWYQQSLDQGLQFLIQYYNGEERAKGNILERFSAQQFPDLHSELNLSSLELGDSALYFCASSPGWGYNEQFFGPGTRLTVL.